The sequence of this T cell receptor beta chain was determined in a study of T cell responses to AZD1222 COVID-19 vaccine. Second-dose groups at about 4 or about 12 weeks were pooled. Whole-study findings and limits: Baseline serostatus was positive in only a handful of AZD1222 recipients. White British donors predominated, females outnumbered males, and clonal diversity was possibly underestimated. Increases in Spike-specific TCR breadth and depth were seen after two AZD1222 doses.

Method: immunoSEQ multiplex PCR; TCRdb's copy keeps in-frame clones and lacks some. The sample shows 180,000 or so clones, 92% of them seen only once. The table lists this clone with a count of one. Its matching antigen is unknown. Per the germline V gene, CDR1 is MDHEN and CDR2 is SYDVKM. The CDR3 is 14 residues long. V was clipped by 6 bases and J by 5 bases; unmatched bases: 5. The sample here was peripheral blood, taken 28 days after the second AZD1222 dose. This TCR came from an adult who received the AZD1222 COVID-19 vaccine. This rearrangement joins TRBV28 to TRBJ2-1; 9 nucleotides match TRBD2. The CDR3 bases are TGTGCCAGCAGCCTTAGCGGGAGAGACAATGAGCAGTTCTTC. Residues: CASSLSGRDNEQFF.